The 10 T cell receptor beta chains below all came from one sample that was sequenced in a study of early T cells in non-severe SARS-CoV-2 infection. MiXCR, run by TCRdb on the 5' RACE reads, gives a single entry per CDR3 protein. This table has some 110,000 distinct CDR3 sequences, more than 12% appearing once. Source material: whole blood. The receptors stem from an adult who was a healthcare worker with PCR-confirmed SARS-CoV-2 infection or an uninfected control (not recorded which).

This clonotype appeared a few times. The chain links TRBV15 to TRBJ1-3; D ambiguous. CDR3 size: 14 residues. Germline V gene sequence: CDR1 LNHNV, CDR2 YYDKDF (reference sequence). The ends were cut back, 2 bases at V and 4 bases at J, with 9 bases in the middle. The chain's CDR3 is CATSRRGRGNTIYF. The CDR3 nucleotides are TGTGCCACCAGCAGAAGAGGAAGGGGAAACACCATATATTTT.

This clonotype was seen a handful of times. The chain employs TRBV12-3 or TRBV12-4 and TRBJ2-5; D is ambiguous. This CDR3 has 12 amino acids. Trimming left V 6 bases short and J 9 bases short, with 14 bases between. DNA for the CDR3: TGTGCCAGCAGCCAGTCGTTTTCCCCCCAGTACTTC. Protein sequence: CASSQSFSPQYF.

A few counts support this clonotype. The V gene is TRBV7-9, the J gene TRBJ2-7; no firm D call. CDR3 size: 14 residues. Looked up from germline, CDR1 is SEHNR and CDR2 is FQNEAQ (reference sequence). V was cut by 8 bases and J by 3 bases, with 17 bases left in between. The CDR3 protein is CASGSPPQDYEQYF. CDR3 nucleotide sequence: TGTGCCAGCGGTTCTCCGCCCCAGGACTACGAGCAGTACTTC.

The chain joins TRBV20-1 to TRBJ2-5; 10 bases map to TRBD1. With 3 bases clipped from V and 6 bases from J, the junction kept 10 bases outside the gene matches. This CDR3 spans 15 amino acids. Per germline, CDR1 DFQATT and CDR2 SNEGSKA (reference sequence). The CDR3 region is CSASLPGTGEKTQYF. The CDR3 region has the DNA TGCAGTGCTAGCCTTCCCGGGACAGGGGAGAAGACCCAGTACTTC.

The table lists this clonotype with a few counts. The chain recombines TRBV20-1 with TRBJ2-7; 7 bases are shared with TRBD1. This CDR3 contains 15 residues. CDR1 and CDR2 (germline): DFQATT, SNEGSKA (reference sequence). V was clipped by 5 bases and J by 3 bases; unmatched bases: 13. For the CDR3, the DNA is TGCAGTGCTGTACCCGGGACAGAGATGTTCTACGAGCAGTACTTC. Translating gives CSAVPGTEMFYEQYF.

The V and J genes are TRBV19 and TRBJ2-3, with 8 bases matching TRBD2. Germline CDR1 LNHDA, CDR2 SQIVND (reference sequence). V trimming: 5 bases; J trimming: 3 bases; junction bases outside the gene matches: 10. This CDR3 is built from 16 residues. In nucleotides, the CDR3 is TGTGCCAGTAGTCTAGTCGGGAGGGGAGGAACAGATACGCAGTATTTT. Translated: CASSLVGRGGTDTQYF.

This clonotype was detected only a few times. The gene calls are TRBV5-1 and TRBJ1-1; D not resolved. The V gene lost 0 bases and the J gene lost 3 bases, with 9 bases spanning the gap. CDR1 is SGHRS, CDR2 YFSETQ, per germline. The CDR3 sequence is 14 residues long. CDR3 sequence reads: CASSLGGVDTEAFF. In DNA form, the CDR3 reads TGCGCCAGCAGCTTGGGGGGAGTGGACACTGAAGCTTTCTTT.

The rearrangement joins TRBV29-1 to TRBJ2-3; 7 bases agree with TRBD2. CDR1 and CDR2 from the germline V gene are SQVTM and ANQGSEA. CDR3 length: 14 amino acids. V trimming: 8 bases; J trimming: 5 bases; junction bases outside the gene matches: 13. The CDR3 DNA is TGCAGCCCAAGCCGGGGGGTGGAAGGAGATACGCAGTATTTT. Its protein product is CSPSRGVEGDTQYF.

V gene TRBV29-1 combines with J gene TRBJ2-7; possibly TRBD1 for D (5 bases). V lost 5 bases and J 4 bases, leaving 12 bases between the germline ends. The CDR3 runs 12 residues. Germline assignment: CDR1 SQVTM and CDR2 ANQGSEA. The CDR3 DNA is TGCAGCGTTACGACAGAAAGGTACGAGCAGTACTTC. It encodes CSVTTERYEQYF.

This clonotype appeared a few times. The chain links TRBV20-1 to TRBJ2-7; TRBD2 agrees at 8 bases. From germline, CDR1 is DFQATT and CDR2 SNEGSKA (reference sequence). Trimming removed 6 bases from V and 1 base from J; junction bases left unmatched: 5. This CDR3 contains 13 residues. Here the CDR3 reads CSARTSSSYEQYF. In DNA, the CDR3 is TGCAGTGCGCGGACTAGCAGTTCCTACGAGCAGTACTTC.